This T cell receptor (beta chain) stems from a study of blood T cells in healthy people across ages. With a J-beta primer mix and a sample-barcoded 5' primer, a second PCR ran 7 to 11 cycles. Every sample gave at least 2.5 million paired-end reads containing CDR3. TCRdb fed the 5' RACE reads into MiXCR, producing one record per CDR3 protein. The data hold around 1.7 million distinct CDR3 sequences, with roughly 27% observed a single time. Germline V CDR1 and CDR2: LGHDT, YNNKEL (reference sequence). V was clipped by 4 bases and J by 9 bases; unmatched bases: 6. This CDR3 spans 13 amino acids. In each sample, at least 6 million PBMCs were isolated.

This TCR was recovered from a woman aged 25 to 39 in good health. Sequences were obtained from blood. The chain is built from TRBV3-1 and TRBJ2-1; 7 nucleotides line up with TRBD2. The CDR3 protein is CASSRRGGSEQFF. The CDR3 nucleotides read TGTGCCAGCAGCCGCCGGGGAGGGAGTGAGCAGTTCTTC.